This TCR beta chain is from a study of blood T cell repertoires in COVID-19. CDR1 is SGHRS, CDR2 YFSETQ, per germline. This CDR3 contains 15 residues. Trimming removed 0 bases from V and 8 bases from J, with 14 bases in between. Sequencing used immunoSEQ multiplex PCR; TCRdb keeps in-frame clones, though not all of them. The repertoire holds fewer than 300,000 clones, around 85% seen once, with about 1.5% in the top ten. Sequencing was done on a sample of peripheral blood. The sequence was collected from a human donor with COVID-19, enrolled during active disease. The donor label of this sample is uncertain. The chain is built from TRBV5-1 and TRBJ1-4, with D possibly being TRBD1 (6 bases). The CDR3 here is CASSLAGGHAEKLFF. The CDR3 DNA is TGCGCCAGCAGCTTGGCCGGGGGGCATGCGGAAAAACTGTTTTTT.